The 30 T cell receptor beta chains listed next were all sequenced from one sample in a study of shared clonotypes between healthy human individuals. The data were produced by immunoSEQ multiplex PCR, yet TCRdb's version contains in-frame clones alone and is incomplete. The sample records under 750,000 clones, 55% to 80% being singletons. Sequenced: memory CD4+ T cells sorted from blood. Subset reported: CD45RA-negative fraction. The receptors stem from a woman in her twenties or thirties in good health.

There are a few counts of this clone. The chain couples TRBV7-9 to TRBJ2-3; TRBD2 agrees at 8 bases. V gave up 3 bases and J gave up 2 bases; unmatched junction bases: 10. Per the germline V gene, CDR1 is SEHNR and CDR2 is FQNEAQ (reference sequence). This CDR3 contains 17 residues. The CDR3 DNA sequence: TGTGCCAGCAGCTTTCTGATCAGCGGGGGAATCACAGATACGCAGTATTTT. Translation: CASSFLISGGITDTQYF.

The chain uses TRBV5-4 and TRBJ1-5; D perhaps matches TRBD1 (5 bases). The V gene lost 1 base and the J gene lost 7 bases, with 15 bases spanning the gap. Germline CDR1 and CDR2: SGHNT and YYREEE (reference sequence). This CDR3 spans 15 amino acids. The CDR3 sequence: CASSLSLNRLQPQHF. The CDR3 bases are TGTGCCAGCAGCTTGTCACTCAACAGGCTCCAGCCCCAGCATTTT.

This chain joins TRBV28 and TRBJ1-1; the D gene is possibly TRBD1 (6 bases). Germline loops: CDR1 MDHEN, CDR2 SYDVKM. V was shortened by 5 bases and J by 1 base, with 20 bases between the two germline ends. The CDR3 is 17 amino acids. CDR3 loop: CASSRIRLGQKNTEAFF. The CDR3, as DNA: TGTGCCAGCAGTCGGATCCGTCTGGGACAAAAGAACACTGAAGCTTTCTTT.

This clone appeared once. The V and J genes are TRBV18 and TRBJ1-2, with 7 positions matching TRBD1. CDR1 is KGHSH and CDR2 is LQKENI in the germline V gene. The CDR3 sequence is 18 residues long. Germline trimming cut 1 base from V and 3 bases from J; bases unmatched to any gene: 14. The CDR3 region is CASSPRQGGEGADYGYTF. In DNA form, the CDR3 reads TGTGCCAGCTCACCACGTCAGGGGGGAGAAGGAGCTGACTATGGCTACACCTTC. Together with reference TRBV18 and TRBJ1-2, the CDR3 gives the full variable domain: NAGVMQNPRHLVRRRGQEARLRCSPMKGHSHVYWYRQLPEEGLKFMVYLQKENIIDESGMPKERFSAEFPKEGPSILRIQQVVRGDSAAYFCASSPRQGGEGADYGYTFGSGTRLTVV.

The chain uses TRBV6-5 and TRBJ1-3, with D possibly TRBD1 on 5 matching bases. The CDR3 is 15 residues long. The germline V gene encodes CDR1 MNHEY and CDR2 SVGAGI. The V and J ends lost 2 bases and 4 bases respectively, with 12 bases between them. This CDR3 reads CASSYAPGLGNTIYF. As DNA, the CDR3 is TGTGCCAGCAGTTACGCACCGGGACTGGGAAACACCATATATTTT.

The chain couples TRBV27 to TRBJ1-2; D not certain. The germline V gene encodes CDR1 MNHEY and CDR2 SMNVEV (reference sequence). This CDR3 contains 11 residues. Trimming took off 7 bases at V and 8 bases at J, with 11 bases between the two ends. The CDR3 DNA sequence: TGTGCCAGCATAGGGAAGGGCGGCTACACCTTC. Protein sequence: CASIGKGGYTF.

The V call is TRBV5-1, the J call TRBJ2-2; 8 nucleotides agree with TRBD2. V shed 5 bases and J 7 bases; nucleotides not matched to a gene: 7. The CDR3 has 14 residues. Germline loops: CDR1 SGHRS, CDR2 YFSETQ. The CDR3 DNA reads as TGCGCCAGCAGGACCATAGCGGGGCGCGGGGAGCTGTTTTTT. Residues: CASRTIAGRGELFF.

This sequence joins TRBV5-6 and TRBJ2-7, with no clear D. Trimming shortened V by 0 bases and J by 2 bases, and 9 bases separated the two germline ends. CDR3 length equals 14 residues. Germline assignment: CDR1 SGHDT and CDR2 YYEEEE. CDR3 in amino acids: CASSLARRAYEQYF. The DNA for the CDR3 is TGTGCCAGCAGCTTGGCGCGGCGCGCCTACGAGCAGTACTTC.

This clone was observed a few times. The chain couples TRBV6-5 to TRBJ2-1; D remains ambiguous. CDR3 size: 15 residues. Between the trimmed V and J ends, which lost 6 bases and 0 bases, there was a span of 12 bases. The germline gives CDR1 MNHEY, CDR2 SVGAGI. Written as DNA, the CDR3 is TGTGCCAGCAGGCCACAGAGAAGCTCCTACAATGAGCAGTTCTTC. Translating it yields CASRPQRSSYNEQFF.

The CDR3 sequence: CASGRRGVTDTQYF. In DNA form, the CDR3 reads TGTGCCAGCGGAAGGAGGGGGGTTACAGATACGCAGTATTTT. The chain links TRBV11-1 to TRBJ2-3, with D perhaps matching TRBD1 or TRBD2 (6 bases each). The CDR3 is 14 residues long. Trimming cost V 8 bases and J 3 bases, with 15 bases left between them. CDR1 is SGHAT, CDR2 FQDESV, per germline (reference sequence).

The genes are TRBV19 and TRBJ2-1; 7 nucleotides match TRBD2. Germline lookup yields CDR1 LNHDA and CDR2 SQIVND (reference sequence). Trimming took 4 bases from V and 0 from J; bases not matched to a gene: 6. This CDR3 has 16 residues. DNA of the CDR3: TGTGCCAGTAGTAGACTTATAGCGGGCTCCTACAATGAGCAGTTCTTC. Translating it yields CASSRLIAGSYNEQFF.

This clone was seen more than once but under ten times. The CDR3 DNA reads TGTGCCAGCAGCGTGACTAGCGGGATCCTAGCCAAAAACATTCAGTACTTC. Its translation is CASSVTSGILAKNIQYF. The rearrangement uses TRBV7-8 and TRBJ2-4; 11 bases are shared with TRBD2. This CDR3 is 17 amino acids long. Per the germline V gene, CDR1 is SGHVS and CDR2 is FQNEAQ. The V gene end was trimmed by 5 bases and the J gene end by 0 bases; junction bases not matched to a gene: 6.

This clone was counted at least ten times. This CDR3 is CASSVRGSNQPQHF. The CDR3 DNA is TGTGCCAGCAGTGTCAGAGGGAGCAATCAGCCCCAGCATTTT. V and J are TRBV2 and TRBJ1-5; D remains unclear. Germline assignment: CDR1 SNHLY and CDR2 FYNNEI. CDR3 length equals 14 residues. Trimming pared 4 bases from V and 1 base from J, leaving 8 bases between.

This chain's CDR3 is CASRGGTHNEQFF. CDR3 DNA: TGTGCCAGCAGGGGAGGGACCCACAATGAGCAGTTCTTC. This rearrangement joins TRBV6-5 to TRBJ2-1; 7 nucleotides align to TRBD2. CDR3 length: 13 residues. The germline gives CDR1 MNHEY, CDR2 SVGAGI. V dropped 6 bases and J dropped 5; count of bases not matched to a gene: 4.

The CDR3 DNA reads as TGTGCCAGCAGAACAAGACAGGGAGCTAGCACCGGGGAGCTGTTTTTT. This sequence encodes CASRTRQGASTGELFF. This chain joins TRBV28 and TRBJ2-2; the match to TRBD1 covers 7 bases. The V gene end was trimmed by 6 bases and the J gene end by 4 bases; junction bases not matched to a gene: 11. This CDR3 has 16 residues. The germline V gene encodes CDR1 MDHEN and CDR2 SYDVKM.

The chain employs TRBV27 and TRBJ2-5, with D perhaps matching TRBD1 or TRBD2 (5 bases each). There are 14 residues in the CDR3. The germline V gene encodes CDR1 MNHEY and CDR2 SMNVEV (reference sequence). Trimming took 0 bases from V and 7 from J, leaving 12 bases between them. CDR3: CASSLSRGHGTQYF. As DNA, the CDR3 is TGTGCCAGCAGTTTATCGAGGGGCCACGGGACCCAGTACTTC.

This clone has just a few counts. The chain links TRBV9 to TRBJ2-7; 7 nucleotides line up with TRBD2. CDR3 size: 15 residues. The V gene's germline CDR1 is SGDLS and CDR2 YYNGEE. Germline trimming cut 0 bases from V and 1 base from J; bases unmatched to any gene: 4. The CDR3 DNA reads TGTGCCAGCAGCGTAGAAAACGGGAGGTCCTACGAGCAGTACTTC. Translated: CASSVENGRSYEQYF.

This clone has only one observation. The V call is TRBV5-5, the J call TRBJ2-5; 9 nucleotides line up with TRBD2. The CDR3 is 16 residues long. Germline CDR1 SGHKS, CDR2 YYEKEE (reference sequence). The J segment lost 3 bases and the V segment lost 1 base, leaving 7 bases of the junction unmatched. The CDR3 sequence is CASSLLGTSREETQYF. CDR3 in DNA: TGTGCCAGCAGCTTGCTGGGGACTAGCCGAGAAGAGACCCAGTACTTC. The variable domain in full, completed from reference TRBV5-5 and TRBJ2-5, reads DAGVTQSPTHLIKTRGQQVTLRCSPISGHKSVSWYQQVLGQGPQFIFQYYEKEERGRGNFPDRFSARQFPNYSSELNVNALLLGDSALYLCASSLLGTSREETQYFGPGTRLLVL.

CDR3 sequence (DNA): TGCGCCAGCAGCCCCGGGGGGATCTCCGGGGGCATTGGAGAGCCCCAGCATTTT. Its protein is CASSPGGISGGIGEPQHF. The rearrangement links TRBV10-1 to TRBJ1-5; tentative D call: TRBD1 (6 bases). Trimming took 6 bases from V and 8 from J, leaving 29 bases between them. This CDR3 has 18 residues. From germline, CDR1 is WNHNN and CDR2 SYGVQD (reference sequence).

CDR3 coding DNA: TGTGCCAGCAGTTTGGGGGGATTGGGAGATACGCAGTATTTT. It is translated as CASSLGGLGDTQYF. The genes are TRBV28 and TRBJ2-3, with TRBD2 as a possible D gene (6 bases). V lost 3 bases, J lost 5 bases, and 12 bases lay in between. Germline lookup yields CDR1 MDHEN and CDR2 SYDVKM. The CDR3 extends over 14 amino acids.

The chain recombines TRBV7-3 with TRBJ2-3, with a tentative D call TRBD1 (5 bases). The V gene lost 1 base and the J gene lost 1 base, with 9 bases spanning the gap. CDR1 SGHTA and CDR2 FQGTGA come from the germline V gene. The CDR3 is 15 amino acids. The chain's CDR3 is CASSLRQTGTDTQYF. For the CDR3, the DNA is TGTGCCAGCAGCTTAAGACAGACAGGCACAGATACGCAGTATTTT.

The chain couples TRBV28 to TRBJ2-1, with 9 positions matching TRBD2. This CDR3 region has 16 residues. J was trimmed by 8 bases and V by 7 bases; bases with no gene match: 15. Germline CDR1 reads MDHEN; CDR2 reads SYDVKM. The CDR3 nucleotides are TGTGCCAGCAAACCCCCTCACGGGACTAGCTTGCATGAGCAGTTCTTC. Its protein product is CASKPPHGTSLHEQFF. Together with reference TRBV28 and TRBJ2-1, the CDR3 gives the full variable domain: DVKVTQSSRYLVKRTGEKVFLECVQDMDHENMFWYRQDPGLGLRLIYFSYDVKMKEKGDIPEGYSVSREKKERFSLILESASTNQTSMYLCASKPPHGTSLHEQFFGPGTRLTVL.

This chain connects TRBV28 to TRBJ2-3; TRBD2 matches 8 bases. CDR1 is MDHEN and CDR2 is SYDVKM in the germline V gene. The CDR3 covers 15 residues. The V gene end was trimmed by 7 bases and the J gene end by 2 bases; junction bases not matched to a gene: 8. The CDR3 coding sequence is TGTGCCAGCACCGCGGGGGGTTTCAACACAGATACGCAGTATTTT. Protein sequence: CASTAGGFNTDTQYF.

As to this clone: A read error may account for a junction end that differs from germline. The chain carries TRBV7-2 and TRBJ2-7; D possibly uses TRBD1 or TRBD2 (6 bases each). Germline CDR1 is SGHTA and CDR2 is FQGNSA. The CDR3 has 13 residues. CDR3 in DNA: TGTGCCAGCAGCTTAGTTCCTCTGGGGGGCGAACACTTC. Its protein is CASSLVPLGGEHF. Combining the CDR3 with reference TRBV7-2 and TRBJ2-7 gives the whole variable domain GAGVSQSPSNKVTEKGKDVELRCDPISGHTALYWYRQSLGQGLEFLIYFQGNSAPDKSGLPSDRFSAERTGGSVSTLTIQRTQQEDSAVYLCASSLVPLGGEHFGPGTRLTVT.

The rearrangement uses TRBV4-1 and TRBJ1-2; D is perhaps TRBD1 (5 bases). CDR3 length equals 16 residues. In germline, CDR1 is MGHRA, CDR2 YSYEKL. Trimming shortened V by 0 bases and J by 5 bases, and 16 bases separated the two germline ends. CDR3 loop: CASSQDGRDYAYGYTF. The DNA for the CDR3 is TGCGCCAGCAGCCAAGATGGCAGGGACTACGCGTATGGCTACACCTTC.

Here the CDR3 DNA reads TGTGCCAGTAGTTTAACAGCTGGGGCCAACGTCCTGACTTTC. It translates to CASSLTAGANVLTF. This chain joins TRBV19 and TRBJ2-6; D gene unclear. The V gene lost 5 bases and the J gene lost 2 bases, with 7 bases spanning the gap. Germline V gene sequence: CDR1 LNHDA, CDR2 SQIVND (reference sequence). This CDR3 has 14 residues.

This clone was recorded a few times. The chain links TRBV2 to TRBJ2-1; D gene uncertain. V was clipped by 4 bases and J by 2 bases, with 15 bases between them. CDR1 and CDR2 from the germline V gene are SNHLY and FYNNEI. This CDR3 has 16 residues. The CDR3 sequence: CASSGVRSQTYNEQFF. CDR3 DNA: TGTGCCAGCAGTGGGGTACGGAGCCAAACCTACAATGAGCAGTTCTTC.

The chain recombines TRBV5-6 with TRBJ1-2, with D perhaps matching TRBD1 (5 bases). The germline V gene encodes CDR1 SGHDT and CDR2 YYEEEE. CDR3 size: 15 residues. With 2 bases removed from V and 0 bases from J, the gap between germline ends came to 11 bases. The CDR3 here is CASSFPGPTNYGYTF. The CDR3 DNA is TGTGCCAGCAGCTTTCCGGGGCCCACTAACTATGGCTACACCTTC.

This clone was picked up one time. The chain couples TRBV7-9 to TRBJ1-2, with a weak D call TRBD1 (6 bases). CDR3 size: 15 residues. CDR1 SEHNR and CDR2 FQNEAQ come from the germline V gene (reference sequence). V was cut by 5 bases and J by 0 bases, with 13 bases left in between. CDR3 DNA: TGTGCCAGCAGCCTTGGGGGGGCTACTAACTATGGCTACACCTTC. Its protein product is CASSLGGATNYGYTF.

This chain connects TRBV30 to TRBJ2-7, with D perhaps matching TRBD2 (6 bases). The CDR3 has 13 residues. The V end was cut by 0 bases, the J end by 4 bases, with 10 bases between. From germline, CDR1 is GTSNPN and CDR2 SVGIG (reference sequence). CDR3 coding DNA: TGTGCCTGGAGTGTACTGGAGGGGTACGAGCAGTACTTC. Translating it yields CAWSVLEGYEQYF.